The subject of this entry is one T cell receptor beta chain. Its antigen is as yet unknown. PCR employed 60 Vbeta and 13 Jbeta primers. TCRdb's table, derived via immunoSEQ multiplex PCR, lists solely in-frame clones and lacks some. The sample's table shows 110,000 to 150,000 clones. Germline lookup yields CDR1 MNHEY and CDR2 SVGAGI. This CDR3 region has 15 residues. Deletions cut 0 bases from V and 2 bases from J, with 7 bases between. The record originates from a study of cytomegalovirus exposure and HLA in healthy donors. Overall study results and limits: The study found most TCR sequences rare, yet found some public TCRs in many donors. At a 0.05 false discovery rate, a later analysis found about 17,000 TCR beta sequences to be associated with HLA alleles. Cytomegalovirus association was assigned to around 150 TCR beta chains.

The sequencing input was PBMCs. The sequence came from a man aged 40-49 years in good health and CMV-seronegative. V is TRBV6-5 and J is TRBJ1-4; maybe TRBD1 (5 bases). The CDR3: CASSYSRQTNEKLFF. The CDR3 coding sequence is TGTGCCAGCAGTTACTCGAGACAGACTAATGAAAAACTGTTTTTT.